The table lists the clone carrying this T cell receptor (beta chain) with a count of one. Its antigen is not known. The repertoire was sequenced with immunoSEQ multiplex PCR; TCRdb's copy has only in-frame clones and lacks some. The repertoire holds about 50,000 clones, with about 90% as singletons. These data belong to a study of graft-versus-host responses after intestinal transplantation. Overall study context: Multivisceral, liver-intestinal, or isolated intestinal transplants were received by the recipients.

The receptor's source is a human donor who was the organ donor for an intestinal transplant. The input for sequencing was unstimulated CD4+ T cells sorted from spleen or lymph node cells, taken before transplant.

This CDR3 reads CASRRQGLNQPQHF. The CDR3 nucleotides read TGTGCCAGCAGGAGACAGGGACTAAATCAGCCCCAGCATTTT. This rearrangement joins TRBV6-1 to TRBJ1-5; 7 nucleotides agree with TRBD1. J gave up 4 bases and V 6 bases, and 6 bases lay outside the gene matches. Germline V lookup: CDR1 MNHNS, CDR2 SASEGT. The CDR3 is 14 residues long.